The 22 T cell receptor beta chains given below trace back to one sample, sequenced in a study of response to subunit inactivated influenza vaccine. TCRdb itself ran the RT-PCR reads through MiXCR, one entry per CDR3 protein. This sample has a few hundred thousand distinct CDR3 sequences, with less than 7.5% found just once. The sample here was PBMCs from blood, taken roughly 24 months after vaccination. These receptors all stem from a man aged 50 to 75 who received an inactivated influenza vaccine.

The chain links TRBV18 to TRBJ2-2; D is possibly TRBD2 (5 bases). Germline CDR1 reads KGHSH; CDR2 reads LQKENI. V gave up 1 base and J gave up 7 bases, with 7 bases separating them. The CDR3 is 13 amino acids. The chain's CDR3 is CASSPRRDGELFF. The CDR3 nucleotides are TGTGCCAGCTCACCACGCCGGGACGGGGAGCTGTTTTTT. The complete variable domain, with remaining parts taken from reference TRBV18 and TRBJ2-2, reads NAGVMQNPRHLVRRRGQEARLRCSPMKGHSHVYWYRQLPEEGLKFMVYLQKENIIDESGMPKERFSAEFPKEGPSILRIQQVVRGDSAAYFCASSPRRDGELFFGEGSRLTVL.

This clonotype was seen many times. The J gene is TRBJ2-1, the V gene TRBV27; 7 nucleotides agree with TRBD1. Unmatched junction bases numbered 13, after V lost 5 bases and J lost 3 bases. The CDR3 consists of 17 residues. From germline, CDR1 is MNHEY and CDR2 SMNVEV (reference sequence). CDR3 protein: CASSPHKGAGVYNEQFF. The CDR3 bases are TGTGCCAGCAGTCCCCACAAGGGGGCAGGAGTCTACAATGAGCAGTTCTTC.

V usage is TRBV5-4 and J usage is TRBJ2-7, with 7 nucleotides matching TRBD1. Germline CDR1 SGHNT, CDR2 YYREEE (reference sequence). The CDR3 length is 13 residues. V was clipped by 3 bases and J by 6 bases; unmatched bases: 6. The CDR3 region is CASSSRQGSEQYF. The CDR3, as DNA: TGTGCCAGCAGCTCCCGACAGGGAAGCGAGCAGTACTTC.

The genes are TRBV7-6 and TRBJ2-5; 9 bases match TRBD1. Losses at the gene ends were 4 bases for V and 5 bases for J; bases not matched to a gene: 11. The CDR3 length is 16 residues. Germline V gene lookup returns CDR1 SGHVS and CDR2 FNYEAQ. The CDR3 DNA follows: TGTGCCAGCAGCTCAAGCCGGGACAGGGCTCGGGAGACCCAGTACTTC. Translation gives CASSSSRDRARETQYF.

The V and J genes are TRBV18 and TRBJ2-1; 11 nucleotides align to TRBD2. The CDR3 totals 16 residues. Trimming cost V 6 bases and J 6 bases; bases outside gene matches: 10. Germline V gives CDR1 KGHSH, CDR2 LQKENI. CDR3 in amino acids: CASSPLAGGTINEQFF. CDR3 sequence (DNA): TGTGCCAGCTCTCCATTAGCGGGAGGGACCATCAATGAGCAGTTCTTC.

This clonotype was observed a handful of times. The chain recombines TRBV7-2 with TRBJ2-1; D uncertain. CDR3 length: 12 residues. Trimming removed 4 bases at V and 8 bases at J, with 9 bases between. Germline V gene data show CDR1 as SGHTA and CDR2 as FQGNSA. CDR3: CASSWPKDEQFF. For the CDR3, the DNA is TGTGCCAGCAGCTGGCCGAAGGATGAGCAGTTCTTC.

The chain links TRBV20-1 to TRBJ2-3; 8 positions match TRBD2. V shed 3 bases, J shed 0 bases, and the junction held 5 bases outside the gene matches. The germline V gene encodes CDR1 DFQATT and CDR2 SNEGSKA (reference sequence). The CDR3 is 15 residues long. The CDR3 region has the DNA TGCAGTGCTAGTCCTAGCGGGTTCAGCACAGATACGCAGTATTTT. Protein: CSASPSGFSTDTQYF.

This clonotype has a handful of counts. The chain employs TRBV12-3 or TRBV12-4 and TRBJ2-2; TRBD2 is a possible D gene (5 bases). CDR3 length: 14 residues. V lost 6 bases to trimming and J lost 8 bases, with 16 bases between them. CDR3 region: CASRTQRRVGELFF. In nucleotides, the CDR3 is TGTGCCAGCAGAACCCAGAGGCGGGTGGGGGAGCTGTTTTTT.

This clonotype showed up many times. V gene TRBV3-1 combines with J gene TRBJ1-1; possibly TRBD1 for D (5 bases). The V and J ends lost 4 bases and 1 base respectively, with 13 bases between them. The V gene's germline CDR1 is LGHDT and CDR2 YNNKEL (reference sequence). This CDR3 has 15 residues. CDR3: CASSLRDGGNTEAFF. CDR3 nucleotides: TGTGCCAGCAGCCTCCGTGACGGGGGGAACACTGAAGCTTTCTTT.

This clonotype was observed many times. The chain is built from TRBV29-1 and TRBJ2-2; no clear D gene. The CDR3 length is 12 residues. Trimming took 3 bases from V and 4 from J, leaving 6 bases between them. Germline CDR1 is SQVTM and CDR2 is ANQGSEA. This CDR3 is CSVEVFTGELFF. The CDR3 region has the DNA TGCAGCGTTGAGGTATTCACCGGGGAGCTGTTTTTT.

There are many counts of this clonotype. The chain combines TRBV20-1 with TRBJ2-1, with 9 nucleotides matching TRBD1. J gave up 9 bases and V 3 bases, and 9 bases lay outside the gene matches. The CDR3 is made up of 14 amino acids. The germline gives CDR1 DFQATT, CDR2 SNEGSKA (reference sequence). The CDR3 sequence is CSASTGGPVGEQFF. CDR3 DNA sequence: TGCAGTGCTAGCACAGGGGGCCCCGTCGGTGAGCAGTTCTTC.

This chain joins TRBV20-1 and TRBJ2-7; perhaps TRBD1 as D (6 bases). Between the trimmed V and J ends, which lost 2 bases and 3 bases, there was a span of 8 bases. The CDR3 covers 12 residues. The germline V gene has CDR1 DFQATT and CDR2 SNEGSKA (reference sequence). CDR3 protein: CSARKTGYEQYF. The CDR3 DNA reads TGCAGTGCTAGAAAGACAGGCTACGAGCAGTACTTC.

This clonotype was seen repeatedly, ten times or more. The rearrangement uses TRBV12-3 or TRBV12-4 and TRBJ2-7; 7 bases align to TRBD1. The CDR3 has 14 amino acids. V gave up 3 bases and J gave up 5 bases; unmatched junction bases: 7. CDR3 loop: CASSLTGRAHEQYF. In DNA form, the CDR3 reads TGTGCCAGCAGTTTGACAGGGAGAGCCCACGAGCAGTACTTC.

This clonotype was detected many times. The chain couples TRBV10-3 to TRBJ2-3; the D gene is possibly TRBD2 (7 bases). The ends were cut back, 6 bases at V and 2 bases at J, with 15 bases in the middle. This CDR3 spans 15 amino acids. Germline V gives CDR1 ENHRY, CDR2 SYGVKD. The CDR3 DNA sequence: TGTGCCATCAGGGAGGGGGGGGGCGTCACAGATACGCAGTATTTT. Encoded protein: CAIREGGGVTDTQYF.

V is TRBV7-9 and J is TRBJ2-3; TRBD1 or TRBD2 may be the D gene (6 bases each). The CDR3 loop spans 16 amino acids. The germline V and J ends were trimmed by 2 bases and 5 bases, with 17 bases remaining between them. CDR1 and CDR2 from the germline V gene are SEHNR and FQNEAQ (reference sequence). DNA of the CDR3: TGTGCCAGCAGCTTAAGCCTGGGGGGCGGAAAAGATACGCAGTATTTT. Its protein product is CASSLSLGGGKDTQYF.

The V call is TRBV2, the J call TRBJ2-5; D is unclear. There are 14 residues in the CDR3. Per the germline V gene, CDR1 is SNHLY and CDR2 is FYNNEI. V was clipped by 6 bases and J by 4 bases, with 15 bases between them. The CDR3 region is CASRSSNRRETQYF. CDR3 nucleotide sequence: TGTGCCAGCAGATCGTCTAACCGCAGAGAGACCCAGTACTTC.

This clonotype was seen many times. The rearrangement joins TRBV24-1 to TRBJ2-5; possible D gene TRBD1, 5 bases. Trimming stripped 7 bases from V and 3 bases from J, with 14 bases between. The CDR3 covers 14 residues. Germline-derived CDR1 and CDR2 are KGHDR and SFDVKD. DNA for the CDR3: TGTGCCACCAGCGGGCAGGGATGGGAAGAGACCCAGTACTTC. It encodes CATSGQGWEETQYF.

This clonotype was seen many times. This chain joins TRBV7-2 and TRBJ2-3; D perhaps matches TRBD1 (6 bases). This CDR3 has 15 amino acids. Between the trimmed V and J ends, which lost 7 bases and 2 bases, there was a span of 16 bases. CDR1 SGHTA and CDR2 FQGNSA come from the germline V gene. The CDR3 coding sequence is TGTGCCAGCAATCGACCGGGACATACCACAGATACGCAGTATTTT. Translated, it gives CASNRPGHTTDTQYF. Supplemented by reference TRBV7-2 and TRBJ2-3, the full variable domain reads GAGVSQSPSNKVTEKGKDVELRCDPISGHTALYWYRQSLGQGLEFLIYFQGNSAPDKSGLPSDRFSAERTGGSVSTLTIQRTQQEDSAVYLCASNRPGHTTDTQYFGPGTRLTVL.

This clonotype has only a few counts. The chain couples TRBV28 to TRBJ2-4, with D possibly TRBD1 on 6 matching bases. CDR1 and CDR2 from the germline V gene are MDHEN and SYDVKM. V lost 6 bases to trimming and J lost 1 base, with 16 bases between them. There are 16 residues in the CDR3. Here the CDR3 reads CASRPGQKWAKNIQYF. CDR3 nucleotides: TGTGCCAGCAGACCGGGACAAAAGTGGGCCAAAAACATTCAGTACTTC.

In its sample, this clonotype was seen many times. J is TRBJ1-4 and V is TRBV4-1; D might be TRBD1 (6 bases). The CDR3 runs 14 residues. Germline lookup yields CDR1 MGHRA and CDR2 YSYEKL. Trimming left V 1 base short and J 5 bases short, with 8 bases between. DNA for the CDR3: TGCGCCAGCAGCCAAGGCAGGGGCAATGAAAAACTGTTTTTT. This gives the protein CASSQGRGNEKLFF.

This clonotype was recorded a few times. The genes are TRBV10-3 and TRBJ1-2, with 8 bases identical to TRBD1. CDR3 size: 13 residues. Germline CDR1 and CDR2: ENHRY and SYGVKD. The trim removed 3 bases at V and 4 bases at J, leaving 1 base unmatched. CDR3 coding DNA: TGTGCCATCAGTGACGGACAGGGCTATGGCTACACCTTC. Translated, it gives CAISDGQGYGYTF.

The chain joins TRBV20-1 to TRBJ2-7, with D maybe TRBD2 (5 bases). V was shortened by 5 bases and J by 0 bases, with 8 bases between the two germline ends. CDR1 DFQATT and CDR2 SNEGSKA come from the germline V gene (reference sequence). CDR3 length equals 12 residues. DNA of the CDR3: TGCAGTGCTTTGGGGAGCTCCTACGAGCAGTACTTC. It encodes CSALGSSYEQYF.